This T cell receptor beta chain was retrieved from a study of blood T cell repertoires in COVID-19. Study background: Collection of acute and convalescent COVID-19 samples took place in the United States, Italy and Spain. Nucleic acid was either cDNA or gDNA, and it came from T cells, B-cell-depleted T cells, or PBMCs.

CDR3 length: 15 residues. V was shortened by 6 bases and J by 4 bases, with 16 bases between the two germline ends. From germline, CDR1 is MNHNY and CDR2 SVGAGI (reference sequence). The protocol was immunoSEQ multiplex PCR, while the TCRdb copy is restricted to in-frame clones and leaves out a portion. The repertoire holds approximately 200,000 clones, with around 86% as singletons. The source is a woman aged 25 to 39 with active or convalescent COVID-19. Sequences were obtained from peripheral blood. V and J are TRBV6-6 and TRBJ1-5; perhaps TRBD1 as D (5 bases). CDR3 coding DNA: TGTGCCAGCAGCCCCTACGGGGGAGCGAATCAGCCCCAGCATTTT. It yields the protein CASSPYGGANQPQHF.